The rows below give T cell receptor beta chains drawn from one sample of a study of T cells in Graves' hyperthyroidism and ophthalmopathy. TCRdb recomputed calls from the multiplex PCR reads with MiXCR, one row per CDR3 protein. The repertoire holds roughly 840,000 distinct CDR3 sequences, with over 35% as singletons. Sequencing used blood. The receptors derive from a man younger than 35 with Graves' hyperthyroidism. Each CDR3 is given with its conserved first and last residue. Each record gives: D gene, J gene, clone size, V gene, CDR3 protein, CDR3 DNA. The D gene is left open where the match is weak. A clone size is listed for some rows: how often the clone was seen (once, few, many), or a class if it is expanded.

TRBD2 TRBJ2-7 - TRBV18 CASSPRTGGSSYEQYF TGTGCCAGCTCACCACGGACCGGGGGGAGCTCCTACGAGCAGTACTTC
- TRBJ2-5 few TRBV20-1 CSARAPRWETQYF TGCAGTGCTAGAGCCCCCCGGTGGGAGACCCAGTACTTC
- TRBJ1-5 once TRBV7-8 CASSPNRENQPQHF TGTGCCAGCTCACCGAACAGGGAAAATCAGCCCCAGCATTTT
TRBD1 TRBJ1-1 many TRBV10-2 CATGQGVNTEAFF TGCGCCACCGGACAGGGGGTGAACACTGAAGCTTTCTTT
- TRBJ1-6 - TRBV10-3 CAISYGSRGRSSPLHF TGTGCCATCAGTTACGGATCCAGGGGTCGCTCATCACCCCTCCACTTT
TRBD1 TRBJ2-7 - TRBV5-1 CASSFRTGNGEQYF TGCGCCAGCAGCTTCCGGACAGGGAACGGGGAGCAGTACTTC
TRBD1 TRBJ2-5 - TRBV5-1 CASDWTGGETQYF TGCGCCAGCGACTGGACAGGGGGAGAGACCCAGTACTTC
- TRBJ1-5 - TRBV20-1 CSARDLGGGAQHF TGCAGTGCTAGAGATCTTGGTGGGGGGGCCCAGCATTTT
- TRBJ2-7 - TRBV7-9 CASSQARREKHEQYF TGCGCCAGCAGCCAAGCTAGACGGGAGAAACACGAGCAGTACTTC
TRBD1 TRBJ1-1 - TRBV5-1 CASSLNTGGTEAFF TGTGCCAGCAGCTTAAACACAGGGGGCACTGAAGCTTTCTTT
TRBD2 TRBJ2-6 few TRBV20-1 CSASPPAGGPGANVLTF TGCAGTGCTAGTCCCCCAGCGGGGGGGCCCGGGGCCAACGTCCTGACTTTC
- TRBJ2-7 once TRBV29-1 CAWKSGVYEQYF TGTGCCTGGAAGTCAGGGGTTTACGAGCAGTACTTC
TRBD1 TRBJ1-1 - TRBV12-3/TRBV12-4 CASTLTGATEAFF TGTGCCAGCACCCTGACAGGGGCCACTGAAGCTTTCTTT
TRBD1 TRBJ1-6 few TRBV25-1 CASTPGQPYNSPLHF TGTGCCAGCACTCCGGGACAGCCGTATAATTCACCCCTCCACTTT
- TRBJ2-7 many TRBV7-9 CASSFRGGEQYF TGTGCCAGCAGCTTTCGGGGTGGGGAGCAGTACTTC
- TRBJ1-5 many TRBV6-5 CASSESGGFNQPQHF TGTGCCAGCAGTGAATCCGGAGGGTTTAATCAGCCCCAGCATTTT
- TRBJ2-2 - TRBV7-9 CASSLAPVVGGELFF TGTGCCAGCAGCTTAGCGCCGGTAGTCGGCGGGGAGCTGTTTTTT
TRBD1 TRBJ1-1 - TRBV20-1 CSARDRQGDTDAFF TGCAGTGCTAGAGATAGACAGGGAGATACTGACGCTTTCTTT
- TRBJ1-5 many TRBV15 CATSRSPGQPQHF TGTGCCACCAGCCGGTCCCCGGGTCAGCCCCAGCATTTT
TRBD1 TRBJ1-1 - TRBV24-1 CASSPDRDLEAFF TGTGCCAGCTCACCAGACAGGGACCTTGAAGCTTTCTTT
TRBD2 TRBJ2-7 many TRBV20-1 CSATSGAYEQYF TGCAGTGCTACAAGCGGGGCGTACGAGCAGTACTTC
TRBD2 TRBJ2-5 few TRBV4-3 CASSQDLAGVGETQYF TGCGCCAGCAGCCAAGATCTAGCGGGAGTGGGAGAGACCCAGTACTTC
TRBD2 TRBJ2-5 - TRBV7-2 CASRRGGSQETQYF TGTGCCAGCAGGCGGGGGGGGTCCCAAGAGACCCAGTACTTC
- TRBJ2-7 many TRBV2 CASSPLMNEQYF TGTGCCAGCAGCCCCTTGATGAACGAGCAGTACTTC
- TRBJ1-1 - TRBV5-1 CASSLGDRLVKGAFF TGCGCCAGCAGCTTAGGTGACAGGTTAGTCAAGGGAGCTTTCTTT
- TRBJ1-5 many TRBV29-1 CSVAEAGRGQPQHF TGCAGCGTCGCTGAAGCAGGGAGGGGTCAGCCCCAGCATTTT
- TRBJ1-1 many TRBV20-1 CSAEDPLAEAFF TGCAGTGCTGAGGATCCATTGGCTGAAGCTTTCTTT
- TRBJ1-1 - TRBV19 CASSIDRNPLRDTEAFF TGTGCCAGTAGTATAGATCGGAACCCTCTACGGGACACTGAAGCTTTCTTT
TRBD2 TRBJ2-7 - TRBV10-3 CASSFSLAGGYEQYF TGTGCCAGCAGTTTCAGTTTAGCGGGAGGGTACGAGCAGTACTTC
- TRBJ1-5 - TRBV19 CASSHRGPSQETQHF TGTGCCAGTAGTCATCGGGGCCCGTCCCAAGAGACCCAGCATTTT
- TRBJ1-5 - TRBV7-8 CASSPRRGSKRNQPQHF TGTGCCAGCAGCCCCCGCAGGGGTAGTAAGAGGAATCAGCCCCAGCATTTT
TRBD2 TRBJ2-2 - TRBV11-2 CASSYWRRGGSDGELFF TGTGCCAGCAGCTACTGGCGGCGGGGGGGCTCCGACGGGGAGCTGTTTTTT
- TRBJ2-5 - TRBV7-2 CAGSREVETQYF TGTGCCGGCAGCCGCGAAGTGGAGACCCAGTACTTC
TRBD2 TRBJ2-6 - TRBV5-4 CASSPKTSGSSGANVLTF TGTGCCAGCAGCCCCAAGACTAGCGGGAGCTCTGGGGCCAACGTCCTGACTTTC
- TRBJ1-1 - TRBV19 CASSRGNKDLRNTEAFF TGTGCCAGTAGTAGAGGGAACAAGGACCTGAGAAACACTGAAGCTTTCTTT
- TRBJ1-5 - TRBV12-3/TRBV12-4 CASSSRSEYGNQPQHF TGTGCCAGCAGTTCGCGCTCTGAATATGGCAATCAGCCCCAGCATTTT
- TRBJ1-6 - TRBV10-3 CAISEEGSKPLHF TGTGCCATCAGTGAGGAGGGGAGTAAGCCCCTCCACTTT
- TRBJ2-2 - TRBV19 CASSIDYTGELFF TGTGCCAGTAGTATTGATTACACCGGGGAGCTGTTTTTT
- TRBJ2-5 many TRBV7-2 CASSLGGGGSGTQYF TGTGCCAGCAGCTTAGGGGGGGGCGGGAGCGGGACCCAGTACTTC
- TRBJ2-2 - TRBV2 CASGRTVTGELFF TGTGCCAGCGGTCGTACGGTCACCGGGGAGCTGTTTTTT
- TRBJ2-5 many TRBV7-9 CASTFRQETQYF TGTGCCAGCACTTTCCGGCAAGAGACCCAGTACTTC
- TRBJ1-2 - TRBV5-1 CASSSLPNYGYTF TGCGCCAGCAGCTCCCTACCGAACTATGGCTACACCTTC
TRBD1 TRBJ2-6 - TRBV10-3 CAIRRRGTGRSGANVLTF TGTGCCATACGAAGACGGGGGACAGGGCGCTCTGGGGCCAACGTCCTGACTTTC
- TRBJ2-7 - TRBV5-4 CASGQEGGQSEQYF TGCGCCAGCGGCCAAGAAGGGGGTCAGAGCGAGCAGTACTTC
- TRBJ1-5 - TRBV7-4 CASSQSDRHGQPQHF TGTGCCAGCAGCCAGTCTGACCGACACGGGCAGCCCCAGCATTTT
- TRBJ1-2 - TRBV7-8 CASTNRGGNYGYTF TGTGCCAGCACCAACCGAGGGGGGAACTATGGCTACACCTTC
TRBD1 TRBJ2-7 - TRBV6-5 CASTKTGTNSYEQYF TGTGCCAGCACCAAGACAGGGACAAACTCCTACGAGCAGTACTTC
- TRBJ1-5 many TRBV5-1 CASSLGGPTSNQPQHF TGCGCCAGCAGCTTGGGCGGACCGACTAGCAATCAGCCCCAGCATTTT
TRBD1 TRBJ2-2 - TRBV6-6 CASSYSWDSNTGELFF TGTGCCAGCAGTTACTCGTGGGACAGTAACACCGGGGAGCTGTTTTTT
- TRBJ2-5 - TRBV7-7 CARDGGAQETQYF TGTGCTAGAGATGGCGGGGCCCAAGAGACCCAGTACTTC